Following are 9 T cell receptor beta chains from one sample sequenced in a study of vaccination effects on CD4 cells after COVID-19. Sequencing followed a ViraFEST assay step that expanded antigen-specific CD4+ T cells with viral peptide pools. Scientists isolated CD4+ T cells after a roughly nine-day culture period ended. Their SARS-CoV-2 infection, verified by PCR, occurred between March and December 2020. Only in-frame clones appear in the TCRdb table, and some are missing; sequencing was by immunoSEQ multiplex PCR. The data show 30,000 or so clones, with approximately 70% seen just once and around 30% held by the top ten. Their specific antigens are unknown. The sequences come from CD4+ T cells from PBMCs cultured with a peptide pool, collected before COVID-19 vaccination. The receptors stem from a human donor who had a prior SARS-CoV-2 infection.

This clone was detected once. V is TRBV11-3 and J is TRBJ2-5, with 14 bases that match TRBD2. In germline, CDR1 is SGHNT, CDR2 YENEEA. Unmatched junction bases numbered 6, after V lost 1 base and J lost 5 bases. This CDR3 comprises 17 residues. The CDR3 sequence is CASSLGGLAGGRETQYF. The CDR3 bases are TGTGCCAGCAGCTTAGGAGGACTAGCGGGAGGTCGGGAGACCCAGTACTTC.

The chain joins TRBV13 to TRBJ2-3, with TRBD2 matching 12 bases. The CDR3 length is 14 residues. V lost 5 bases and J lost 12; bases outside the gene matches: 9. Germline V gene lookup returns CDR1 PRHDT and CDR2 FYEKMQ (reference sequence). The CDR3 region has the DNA TGTGCCAGCAGCCCGCGGACTAGCGGGATGTCACAGTATTTT. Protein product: CASSPRTSGMSQYF.

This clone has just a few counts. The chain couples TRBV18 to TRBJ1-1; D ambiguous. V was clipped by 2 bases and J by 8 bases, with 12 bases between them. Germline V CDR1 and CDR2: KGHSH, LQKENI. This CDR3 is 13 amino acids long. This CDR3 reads CASSPFVEEEAFF. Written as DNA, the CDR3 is TGTGCCAGCTCACCATTCGTGGAAGAAGAAGCTTTCTTT.

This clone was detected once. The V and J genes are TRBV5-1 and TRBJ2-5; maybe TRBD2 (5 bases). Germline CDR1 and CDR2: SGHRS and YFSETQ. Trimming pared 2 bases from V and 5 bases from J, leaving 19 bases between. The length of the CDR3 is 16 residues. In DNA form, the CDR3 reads TGCGCCAGCAGCTTAGGAGACAACCAAAGGGAGGAGACCCAGTACTTC. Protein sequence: CASSLGDNQREETQYF.

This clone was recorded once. The CDR3 coding sequence is TGTGCCAGCAGCCTGTTCCGACAGAATTCACCCCTCCACTTT. This sequence encodes CASSLFRQNSPLHF. The J gene is TRBJ1-6, the V gene TRBV7-2; tentative D call: TRBD1 (5 bases). Trimming stripped 5 bases from V and 7 bases from J, with 12 bases between. Germline CDR1 and CDR2: SGHTA and FQGNSA. The CDR3 length is 14 residues.

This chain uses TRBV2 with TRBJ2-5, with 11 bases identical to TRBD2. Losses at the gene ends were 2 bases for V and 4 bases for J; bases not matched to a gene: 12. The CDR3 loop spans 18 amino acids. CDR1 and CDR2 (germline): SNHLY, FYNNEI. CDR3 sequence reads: CASSEFSVASGRRETQYF. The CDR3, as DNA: TGTGCCAGCAGTGAATTTTCTGTGGCTAGCGGGAGGAGAGAGACCCAGTACTTC. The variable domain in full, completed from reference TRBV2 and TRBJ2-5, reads EPEVTQTPSHQVTQMGQEVILRCVPISNHLYFYWYRQILGQKVEFLVSFYNNEISEKSEIFDDQFSVERPDGSNFTLKIRSTKLEDSAMYFCASSEFSVASGRRETQYFGPGTRLLVL.

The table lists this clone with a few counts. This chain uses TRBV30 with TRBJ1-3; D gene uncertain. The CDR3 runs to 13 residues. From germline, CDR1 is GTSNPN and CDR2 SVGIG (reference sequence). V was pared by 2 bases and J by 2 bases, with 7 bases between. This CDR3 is CAWSRGTGNTIYF. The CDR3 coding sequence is TGTGCCTGGAGTAGAGGGACTGGAAACACCATATATTTT. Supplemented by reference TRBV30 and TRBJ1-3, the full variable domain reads SQTIHQWPATLVQPVGSPLSLECTVEGTSNPNLYWYRQAAGRGLQLLFYSVGIGQISSEVPQNLSASRPQDRQFILSSKKLLLSDSGFYLCAWSRGTGNTIYFGEGSWLTVV.

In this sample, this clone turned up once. The CDR3 sequence is CASSYLGWQTQYF. The DNA for the CDR3 is TGTGCCAGCAGTTATCTGGGGTGGCAGACCCAGTACTTC. This sequence joins TRBV6-5 and TRBJ2-5; D gene uncertain. The CDR3 totals 13 residues. In germline, CDR1 is MNHEY, CDR2 SVGAGI. The V end was cut by 3 bases, the J end by 6 bases, with 11 bases between.

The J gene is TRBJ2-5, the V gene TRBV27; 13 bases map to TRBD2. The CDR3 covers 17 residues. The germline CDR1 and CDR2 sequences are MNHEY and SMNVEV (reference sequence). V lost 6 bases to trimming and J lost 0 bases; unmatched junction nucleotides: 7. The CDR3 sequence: CASRQGLAGANQETQYF. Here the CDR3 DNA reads TGTGCCAGCAGGCAAGGACTAGCGGGGGCTAACCAAGAGACCCAGTACTTC.